This TCR beta chain was identified in a study of siplizumab effects on memory and regulatory T cells. Each sample contributed 96,000 or so TCR templates to the assay. Sequencing used immunoSEQ multiplex PCR; TCRdb keeps in-frame clones, though not all of them. The data contain around 100,000 clones, 85% to 95% of them seen just once; the ten biggest clones take up over 1%. As to this clone: What it recognizes is unknown.

Findings and caveats of the study: Roughly 75-96% of proliferating CD4+ or CD8+ clones defied assignment to a naive or memory phenotype. Confirmatory evidence of suppressive function in proliferating siplizumab-culture Tregs was not obtained. With siplizumab, mappable alloreactive CD4+ clones averaged roughly 72% Treg-derived, versus less than 35% in controls.

This CDR3 region has 13 residues. With 4 bases removed from V and 8 bases from J, the gap between germline ends came to 12 bases. CDR1 and CDR2 (germline): ENHRY, SYGVKD. Material: non-Treg CD4+ T cells sorted from blood. The J gene is TRBJ2-1, the V gene TRBV10-3; TRBD2 might be the D (6 bases). The sequence was obtained from a human donor in good health. This chain's CDR3 is CAISAGEVYEQFF. CDR3 DNA sequence: TGTGCCATCAGTGCGGGAGAGGTCTATGAGCAGTTCTTC.